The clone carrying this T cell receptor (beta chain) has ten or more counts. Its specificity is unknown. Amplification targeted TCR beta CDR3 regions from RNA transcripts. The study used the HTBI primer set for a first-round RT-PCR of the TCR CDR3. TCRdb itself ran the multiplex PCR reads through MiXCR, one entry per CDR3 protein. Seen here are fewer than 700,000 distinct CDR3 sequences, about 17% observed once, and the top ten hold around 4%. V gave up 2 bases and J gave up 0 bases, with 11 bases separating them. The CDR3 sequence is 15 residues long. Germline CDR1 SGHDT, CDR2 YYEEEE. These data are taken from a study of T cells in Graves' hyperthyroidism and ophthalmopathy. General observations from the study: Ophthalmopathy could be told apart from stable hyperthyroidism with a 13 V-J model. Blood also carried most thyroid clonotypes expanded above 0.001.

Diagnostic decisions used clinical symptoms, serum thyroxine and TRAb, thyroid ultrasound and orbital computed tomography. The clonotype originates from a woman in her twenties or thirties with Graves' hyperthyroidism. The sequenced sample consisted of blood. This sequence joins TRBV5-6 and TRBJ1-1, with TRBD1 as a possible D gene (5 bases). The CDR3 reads CASSFWVRVNTEAFF. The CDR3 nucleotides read TGTGCCAGCAGCTTCTGGGTCAGGGTGAACACTGAAGCTTTCTTT.